This is a list of T cell receptor beta chains from one sample in a study of T cell clusters in autoimmune cytopenias. TCRdb reprocessed the multiplex PCR reads and reports one entry per CDR3 protein, with no DNA. This table holds some 12,000 distinct CDR3 sequences. The sequencing sample was made of peripheral blood. These receptors were obtained from a human donor with an autoimmune cytopenia or autoimmune hepatitis (not recorded which). The CDR3 runs from the conserved cysteine through the conserved F or W. The order of the fields is clone size, J gene, V gene, CDR3 protein. Not every row has a clone size; where given, it reads once, few, many or a size class.

clone size: -
J gene: TRBJ1-2
V gene: TRBV19
CDR3 protein: CASSVPSDGYTF

clone size: -
J gene: TRBJ1-2
V gene: TRBV27
CDR3 protein: CASSLSRTGYGYTF

clone size: medium-sized
J gene: TRBJ1-4
V gene: TRBV19
CDR3 protein: CASSTGLLNEKLFF

clone size: -
J gene: TRBJ1-2
V gene: TRBV27
CDR3 protein: CATRVVKGGGYTF

clone size: -
J gene: TRBJ2-6
V gene: TRBV5-4
CDR3 protein: CASSGQGLAGSGANVLTF

clone size: -
J gene: TRBJ2-3
V gene: TRBV15
CDR3 protein: CATSRDAQGQGGTDTQYF

clone size: -
J gene: TRBJ2-1
V gene: TRBV27
CDR3 protein: CASSFSEYEQFF

clone size: -
J gene: TRBJ2-1
V gene: TRBV5-4
CDR3 protein: CASSPRGSGMYNEQFF

clone size: -
J gene: TRBJ2-5
V gene: TRBV6-1
CDR3 protein: CASSLDPGQETQYF

clone size: -
J gene: TRBJ1-5
V gene: TRBV19
CDR3 protein: CASSMGLDQPQHF

clone size: -
J gene: TRBJ2-3
V gene: TRBV7-2
CDR3 protein: CASVWGDRDPSTDTQYF

clone size: -
J gene: TRBJ1-1
V gene: TRBV6-2/TRBV6-3
CDR3 protein: CASSQGVEAFF

clone size: -
J gene: TRBJ2-4
V gene: TRBV6-1
CDR3 protein: CASSDGTSVKNIQYF

clone size: -
J gene: TRBJ1-6
V gene: TRBV7-6
CDR3 protein: CASSPLSSYNSPLHF

clone size: -
J gene: TRBJ2-3
V gene: TRBV6-5
CDR3 protein: CASRLAGTTTDTQYF

clone size: -
J gene: TRBJ2-6
V gene: TRBV5-4
CDR3 protein: CASSLVALSGANVLTF

clone size: -
J gene: TRBJ2-2
V gene: TRBV6-2/TRBV6-3
CDR3 protein: CASSQLAGSSTGELFF